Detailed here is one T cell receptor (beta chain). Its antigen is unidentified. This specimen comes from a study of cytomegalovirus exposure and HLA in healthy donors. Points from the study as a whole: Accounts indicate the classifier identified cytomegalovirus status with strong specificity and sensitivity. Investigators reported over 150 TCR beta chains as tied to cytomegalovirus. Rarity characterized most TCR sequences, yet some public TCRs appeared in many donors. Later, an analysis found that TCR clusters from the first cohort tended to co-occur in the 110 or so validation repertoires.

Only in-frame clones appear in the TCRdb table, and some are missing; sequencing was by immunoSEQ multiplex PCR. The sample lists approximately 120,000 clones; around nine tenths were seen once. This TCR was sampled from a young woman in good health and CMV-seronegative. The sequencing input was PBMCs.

Here the CDR3 reads CASSLYGAETQYF. The CDR3 DNA sequence: TGTGCCAGCAGCTTGTATGGGGCGGAGACCCAGTACTTC. The chain joins TRBV5-5 to TRBJ2-5, with D possibly being TRBD1 (5 bases). Per the germline V gene, CDR1 is SGHKS and CDR2 is YYEKEE (reference sequence). V lost 1 base to trimming and J lost 5 bases, with 9 bases between them. This CDR3 comprises 13 residues.